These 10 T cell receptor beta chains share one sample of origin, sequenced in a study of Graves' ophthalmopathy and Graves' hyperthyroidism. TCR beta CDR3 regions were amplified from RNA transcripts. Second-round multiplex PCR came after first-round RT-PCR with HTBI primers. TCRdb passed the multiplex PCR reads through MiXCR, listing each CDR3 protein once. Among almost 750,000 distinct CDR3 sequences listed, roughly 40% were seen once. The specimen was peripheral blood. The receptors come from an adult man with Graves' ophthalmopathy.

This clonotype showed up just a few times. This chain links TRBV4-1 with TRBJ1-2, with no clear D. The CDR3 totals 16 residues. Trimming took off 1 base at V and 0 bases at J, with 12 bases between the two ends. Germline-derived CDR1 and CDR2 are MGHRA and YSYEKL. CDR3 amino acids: CASSQGGAGSNYGYTF. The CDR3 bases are TGCGCCAGCAGCCAAGGGGGTGCCGGCTCTAACTATGGCTACACCTTC.

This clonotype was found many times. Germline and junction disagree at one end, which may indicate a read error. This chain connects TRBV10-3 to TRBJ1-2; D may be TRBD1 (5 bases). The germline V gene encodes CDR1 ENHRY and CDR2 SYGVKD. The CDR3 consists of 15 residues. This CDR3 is CASSEAPTESYGYTF. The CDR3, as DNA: TGTGCCAGCAGTGAAGCGCCGACAGAGAGCTATGGCTACACCTTC.

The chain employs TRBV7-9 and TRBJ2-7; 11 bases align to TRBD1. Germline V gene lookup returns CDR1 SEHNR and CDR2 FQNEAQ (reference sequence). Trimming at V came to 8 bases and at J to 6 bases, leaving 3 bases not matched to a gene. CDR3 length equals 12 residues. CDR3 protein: CASPGTGGEQYF. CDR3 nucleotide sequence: TGTGCCAGCCCCGGGACAGGGGGCGAGCAGTACTTC.

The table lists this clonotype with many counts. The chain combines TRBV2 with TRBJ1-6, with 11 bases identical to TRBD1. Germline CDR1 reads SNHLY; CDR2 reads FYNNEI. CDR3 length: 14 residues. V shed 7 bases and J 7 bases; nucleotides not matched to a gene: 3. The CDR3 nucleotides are TGTGCCAGCAACTGGGACAGGGGGAATTCACCCCTCCACTTT. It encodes CASNWDRGNSPLHF.

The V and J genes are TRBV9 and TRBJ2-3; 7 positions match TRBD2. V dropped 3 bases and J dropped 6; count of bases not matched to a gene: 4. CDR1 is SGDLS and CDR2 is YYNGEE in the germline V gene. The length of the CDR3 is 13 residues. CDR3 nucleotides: TGTGCCAGCAGCGATGTGGGAGGGGATACGCAGTATTTT. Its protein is CASSDVGGDTQYF.

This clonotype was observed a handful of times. CDR3 amino acids: CASSELGEPQHF. In DNA, the CDR3 is TGTGCCAGTAGCGAACTAGGAGAGCCCCAGCATTTT. The rearrangement links TRBV19 to TRBJ1-5; no firm D call. Trimming stripped 6 bases from V and 8 bases from J, with 11 bases between. CDR3 size: 12 residues. Germline values: CDR1 LNHDA, CDR2 SQIVND (reference sequence). The full variable domain, with the rest looked up from reference TRBV19 and TRBJ1-5, is DGGITQSPKYLFRKEGQNVTLSCEQNLNHDAMYWYRQDPGQGLRLIYYSQIVNDFQKGDIAEGYSVSREKKESFPLTVTSAQKNPTAFYLCASSELGEPQHFGDGTRLSIL.

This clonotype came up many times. CDR3 residues: CSVPMGSPGTEAFF. In DNA form, the CDR3 reads TGCAGCGTTCCAATGGGGTCCCCAGGAACTGAAGCTTTCTTT. This chain joins TRBV29-1 and TRBJ1-1, with D uncertain. This CDR3 spans 14 amino acids. Germline V CDR1 and CDR2: SQVTM, ANQGSEA. Trimming shortened V by 5 bases and J by 5 bases, and 18 bases separated the two germline ends.

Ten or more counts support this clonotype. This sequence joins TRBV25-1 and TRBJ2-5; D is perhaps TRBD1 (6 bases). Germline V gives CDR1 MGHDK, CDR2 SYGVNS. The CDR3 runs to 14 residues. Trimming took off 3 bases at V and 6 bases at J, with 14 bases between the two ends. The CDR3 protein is CASSDIQGLQTQYF. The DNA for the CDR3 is TGTGCCAGCAGTGACATACAGGGCTTGCAGACCCAGTACTTC.

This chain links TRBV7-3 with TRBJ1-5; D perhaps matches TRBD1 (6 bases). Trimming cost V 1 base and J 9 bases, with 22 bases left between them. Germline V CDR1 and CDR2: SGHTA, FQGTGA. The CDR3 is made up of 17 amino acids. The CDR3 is CASSLKGSWGTTGPQHF. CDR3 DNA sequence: TGTGCCAGCAGCTTAAAGGGATCCTGGGGGACAACCGGGCCCCAGCATTTT.

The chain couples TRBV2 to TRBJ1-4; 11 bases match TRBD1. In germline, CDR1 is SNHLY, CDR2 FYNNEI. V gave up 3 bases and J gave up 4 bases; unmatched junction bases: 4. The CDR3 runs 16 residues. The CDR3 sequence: CASSDPGQGDNEKLFF. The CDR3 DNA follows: TGTGCCAGCAGTGACCCGGGACAGGGGGATAATGAAAAACTGTTTTTT.